This TCR beta chain appears in the sequencing data of a study of cytomegalovirus exposure and HLA in healthy donors. Study at large: Later analysis reported that the approximately 120 validation repertoires shared the platform of the roughly 670 first-cohort repertoires.

Germline CDR1 SGHAT, CDR2 FQNNGV. The germline V and J ends were trimmed by 5 bases and 3 bases, with 20 bases remaining between them. This CDR3 has 16 residues. Profiled with immunoSEQ multiplex PCR; TCRdb holds only in-frame clones, not every one. The profile shows some 220,000 clones, 90% to 95% of them singletons. Whole-study results and caveats: The authors listed over 150 TCR beta chains as cytomegalovirus-associated. Rarity characterized most TCR sequences, yet some public TCRs appeared in many donors.

Only a few counts were recorded for this clone. Antigen unknown. This sequence originates from a woman aged 18-29 years in good health and CMV-seronegative. This sequence joins TRBV11-2 and TRBJ2-7; perhaps TRBD2 as D (6 bases). Sequenced: PBMCs. The CDR3 nucleotides read TGTGCCAGCAGCACACCTATCGGCCCGGACTACTACGAGCAGTACTTC. This codes for CASSTPIGPDYYEQYF.